The present TCR beta chain was sequenced within a study of CD8+ T cells in alopecia areata. Overall study: Treated patients were given oral tofacitinib, which was dosed at 5 to 10 mg twice daily.

V gave up 2 bases and J gave up 0 bases, with 19 bases separating them. This CDR3 is built from 18 residues. CDR1 is GTSNPN and CDR2 is SVGIG in the germline V gene (reference sequence). General observations from the study: Scalp sample data also include resident alphabeta T cells from normal skin. Mouse data revealed clearer TCR sharing than patient data did, a gap possibly tied to HLA.

In regard to this clone: The antigen is unknown.

As the sequencing template, cDNA was produced by extracting RNA and reverse transcribing it. The assay was immunoSEQ multiplex PCR, and TCRdb's table has in-frame clones only and misses some. The sample holds about 130,000 clones; around three fifths are singletons and the top ten take 4.5%. The chain is built from TRBV30 and TRBJ1-4, with D perhaps TRBD1 (6 bases). The sequence derives from a human donor with alopecia areata. The sample in question was CD4+ T cells sorted from blood, obtained at week 0. The CDR3 here is CAWSPFTGNFATNEKLFF. The CDR3 nucleotides are TGTGCCTGGAGTCCTTTCACAGGGAACTTTGCAACTAATGAAAAACTGTTTTTT.